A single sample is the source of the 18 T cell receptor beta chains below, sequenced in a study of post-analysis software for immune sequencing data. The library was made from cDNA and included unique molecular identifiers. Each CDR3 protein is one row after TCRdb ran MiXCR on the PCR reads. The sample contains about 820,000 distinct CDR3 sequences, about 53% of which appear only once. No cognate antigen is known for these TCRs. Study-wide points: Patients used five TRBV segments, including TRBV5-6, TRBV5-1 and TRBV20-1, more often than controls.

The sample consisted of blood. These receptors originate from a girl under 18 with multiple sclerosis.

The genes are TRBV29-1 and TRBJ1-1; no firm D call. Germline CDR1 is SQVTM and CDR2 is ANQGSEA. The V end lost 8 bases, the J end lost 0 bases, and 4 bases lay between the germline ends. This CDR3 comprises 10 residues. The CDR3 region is CSTLNTEAFF. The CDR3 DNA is TGCAGCACCCTGAACACTGAAGCTTTCTTT.

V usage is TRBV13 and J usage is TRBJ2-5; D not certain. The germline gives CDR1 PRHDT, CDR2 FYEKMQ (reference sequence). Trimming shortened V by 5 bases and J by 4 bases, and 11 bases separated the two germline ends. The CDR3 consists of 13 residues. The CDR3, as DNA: TGTGCCAGCAGCCACAGACCCGTAGAGACCCAGTACTTC. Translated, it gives CASSHRPVETQYF.

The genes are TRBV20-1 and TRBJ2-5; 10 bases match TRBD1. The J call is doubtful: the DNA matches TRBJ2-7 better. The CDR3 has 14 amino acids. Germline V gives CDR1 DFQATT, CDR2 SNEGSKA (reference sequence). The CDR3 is CSASDRGSTYEQYF. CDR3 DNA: TGCAGTGCATCGGACAGGGGGAGCACCTACGAGCAGTACTTC.

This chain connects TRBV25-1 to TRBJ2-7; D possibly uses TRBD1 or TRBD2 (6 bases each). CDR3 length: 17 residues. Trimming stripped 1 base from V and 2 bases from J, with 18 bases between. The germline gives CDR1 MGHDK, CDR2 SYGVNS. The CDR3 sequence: CASSESRGAGITYEQYF. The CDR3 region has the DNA TGTGCCAGCAGTGAATCAAGGGGGGCAGGGATCACCTACGAGCAGTACTTC.

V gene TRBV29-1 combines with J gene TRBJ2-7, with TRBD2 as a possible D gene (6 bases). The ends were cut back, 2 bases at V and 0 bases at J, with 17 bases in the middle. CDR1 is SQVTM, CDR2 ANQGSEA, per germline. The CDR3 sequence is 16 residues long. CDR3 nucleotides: TGCAGCGTTGAACCATGGACCGGGACTGACTCCTACGAGCAGTACTTC. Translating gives CSVEPWTGTDSYEQYF.

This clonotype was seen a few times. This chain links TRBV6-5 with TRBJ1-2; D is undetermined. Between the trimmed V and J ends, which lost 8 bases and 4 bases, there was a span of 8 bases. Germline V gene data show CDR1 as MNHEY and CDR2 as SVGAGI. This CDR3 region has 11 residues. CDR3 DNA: TGTGCCAGCGGGCGGTCCTATGGCTACACCTTC. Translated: CASGRSYGYTF.

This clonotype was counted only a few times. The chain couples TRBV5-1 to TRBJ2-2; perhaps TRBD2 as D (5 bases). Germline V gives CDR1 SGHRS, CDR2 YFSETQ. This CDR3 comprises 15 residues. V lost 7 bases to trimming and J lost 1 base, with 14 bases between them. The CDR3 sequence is CASLSPGENTGELFF. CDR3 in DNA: TGCGCCAGCCTCAGTCCCGGGGAGAACACCGGGGAGCTGTTTTTT.

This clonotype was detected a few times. The CDR3 reads CATGTVSNEQFF. The DNA of the CDR3 is TGTGCCACCGGGACAGTTTCCAATGAGCAGTTCTTC. The J gene is TRBJ2-1, the V gene TRBV10-3; 7 bases line up with TRBD1. Germline V gene sequence: CDR1 ENHRY, CDR2 SYGVKD. The CDR3 extends over 12 amino acids. Trimming took 10 bases from V and 6 from J; bases not matched to a gene: 6.

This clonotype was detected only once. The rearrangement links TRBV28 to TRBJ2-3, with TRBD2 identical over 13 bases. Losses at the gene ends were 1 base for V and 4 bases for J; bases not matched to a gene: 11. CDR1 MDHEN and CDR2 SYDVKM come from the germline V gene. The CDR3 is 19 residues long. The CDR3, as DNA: TGTGCCAGCAGTTTATTGGGAACTAGCGGGAGGGGAAGTGCAGATACGCAGTATTTT. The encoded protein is CASSLLGTSGRGSADTQYF. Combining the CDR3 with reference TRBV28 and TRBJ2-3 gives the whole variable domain DVKVTQSSRYLVKRTGEKVFLECVQDMDHENMFWYRQDPGLGLRLIYFSYDVKMKEKGDIPEGYSVSREKKERFSLILESASTNQTSMYLCASSLLGTSGRGSADTQYFGPGTRLTVL.

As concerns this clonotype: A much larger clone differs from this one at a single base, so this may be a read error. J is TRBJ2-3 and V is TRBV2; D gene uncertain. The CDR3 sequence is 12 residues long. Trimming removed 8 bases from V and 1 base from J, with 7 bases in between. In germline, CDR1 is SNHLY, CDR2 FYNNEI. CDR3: CASGPGTDTQYF. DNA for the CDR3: TGTGCCAGCGGTCCTGGCACAGATACGCAGTATTTT. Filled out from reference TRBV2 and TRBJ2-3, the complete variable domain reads EPEVTQTPSHQVTQMGQEVILRCVPISNHLYFYWYRQILGQKVEFLVSFYNNEISEKSEIFDDQFSVERPDGSNFTLKIRSTKLEDSAMYFCASGPGTDTQYFGPGTRLTVL.

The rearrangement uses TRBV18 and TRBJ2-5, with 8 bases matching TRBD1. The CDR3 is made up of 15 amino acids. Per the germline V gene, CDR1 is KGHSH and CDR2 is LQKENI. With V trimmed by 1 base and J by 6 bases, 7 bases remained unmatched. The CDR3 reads CASSPQAGGVKTQYF. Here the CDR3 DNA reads TGTGCCAGCTCACCACAGGCAGGGGGCGTGAAGACCCAGTACTTC. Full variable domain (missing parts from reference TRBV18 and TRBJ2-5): NAGVMQNPRHLVRRRGQEARLRCSPMKGHSHVYWYRQLPEEGLKFMVYLQKENIIDESGMPKERFSAEFPKEGPSILRIQQVVRGDSAAYFCASSPQAGGVKTQYFGPGTRLLVL.

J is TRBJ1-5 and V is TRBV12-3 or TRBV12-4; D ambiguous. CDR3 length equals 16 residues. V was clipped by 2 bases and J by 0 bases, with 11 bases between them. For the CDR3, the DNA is TGTGCCAGCAGTTTAAAGGGAGACCCTAGCAATCAGCCCCAGCATTTT. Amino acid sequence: CASSLKGDPSNQPQHF.

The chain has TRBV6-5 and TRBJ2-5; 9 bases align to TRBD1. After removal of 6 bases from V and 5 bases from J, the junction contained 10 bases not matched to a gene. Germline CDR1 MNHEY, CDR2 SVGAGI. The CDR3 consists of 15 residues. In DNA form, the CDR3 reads TGTGCCAGCAGCCCCTGGGACAGGGTGGGCGAGACCCAGTACTTC. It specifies CASSPWDRVGETQYF.

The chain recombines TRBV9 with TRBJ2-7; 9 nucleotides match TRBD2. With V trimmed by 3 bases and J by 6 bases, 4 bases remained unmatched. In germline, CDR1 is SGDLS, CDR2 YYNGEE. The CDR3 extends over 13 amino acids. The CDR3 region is CASSAGTSSEQYF. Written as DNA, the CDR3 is TGTGCCAGCAGCGCCGGGACTAGCAGCGAGCAGTACTTC.

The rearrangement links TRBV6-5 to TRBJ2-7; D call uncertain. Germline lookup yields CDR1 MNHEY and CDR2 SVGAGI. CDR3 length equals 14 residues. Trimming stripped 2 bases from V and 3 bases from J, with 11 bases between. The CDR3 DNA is TGTGCCAGCAGTTACGGTTACGGAGACTACGAGCAGTACTTC. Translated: CASSYGYGDYEQYF.

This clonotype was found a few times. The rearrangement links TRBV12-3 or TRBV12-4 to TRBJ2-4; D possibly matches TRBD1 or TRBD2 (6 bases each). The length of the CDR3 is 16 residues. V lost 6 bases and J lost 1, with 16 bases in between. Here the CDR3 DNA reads TGTGCCAGCAGCTCACAGGGAGGTTTCGCCAAAAACATTCAGTACTTC. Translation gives CASSSQGGFAKNIQYF.

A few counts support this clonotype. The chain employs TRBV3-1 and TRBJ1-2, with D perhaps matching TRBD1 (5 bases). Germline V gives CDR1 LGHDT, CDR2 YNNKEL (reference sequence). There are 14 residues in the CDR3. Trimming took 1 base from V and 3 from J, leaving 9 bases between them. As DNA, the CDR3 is TGTGCCAGCAGCCAAGCTCACAGGTACTATGGCTACACCTTC. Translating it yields CASSQAHRYYGYTF.

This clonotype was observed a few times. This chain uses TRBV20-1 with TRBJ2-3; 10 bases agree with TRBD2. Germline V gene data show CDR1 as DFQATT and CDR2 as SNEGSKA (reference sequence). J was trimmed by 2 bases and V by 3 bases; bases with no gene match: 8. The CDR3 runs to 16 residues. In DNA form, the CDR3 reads TGCAGTGCTAGTAAGCGGGGGGGATCCGTCACAGATACGCAGTATTTT. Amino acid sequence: CSASKRGGSVTDTQYF.